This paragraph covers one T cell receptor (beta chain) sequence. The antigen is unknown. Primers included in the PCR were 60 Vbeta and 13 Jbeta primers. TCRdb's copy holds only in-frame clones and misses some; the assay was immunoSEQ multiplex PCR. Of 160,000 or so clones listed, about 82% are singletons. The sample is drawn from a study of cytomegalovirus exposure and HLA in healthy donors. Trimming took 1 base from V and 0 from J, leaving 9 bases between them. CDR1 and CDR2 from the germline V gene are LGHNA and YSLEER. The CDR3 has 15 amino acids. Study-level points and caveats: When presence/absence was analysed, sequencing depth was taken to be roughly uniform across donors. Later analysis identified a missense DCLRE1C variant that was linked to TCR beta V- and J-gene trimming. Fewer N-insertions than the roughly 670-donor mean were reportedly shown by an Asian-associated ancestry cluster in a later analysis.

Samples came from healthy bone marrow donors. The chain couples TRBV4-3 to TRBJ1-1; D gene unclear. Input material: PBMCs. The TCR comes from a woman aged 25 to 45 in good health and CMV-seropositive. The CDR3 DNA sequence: TGCGCCAGCAGCCAAGGGGCCGGATTGAACACTGAAGCTTTCTTT. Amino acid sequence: CASSQGAGLNTEAFF.